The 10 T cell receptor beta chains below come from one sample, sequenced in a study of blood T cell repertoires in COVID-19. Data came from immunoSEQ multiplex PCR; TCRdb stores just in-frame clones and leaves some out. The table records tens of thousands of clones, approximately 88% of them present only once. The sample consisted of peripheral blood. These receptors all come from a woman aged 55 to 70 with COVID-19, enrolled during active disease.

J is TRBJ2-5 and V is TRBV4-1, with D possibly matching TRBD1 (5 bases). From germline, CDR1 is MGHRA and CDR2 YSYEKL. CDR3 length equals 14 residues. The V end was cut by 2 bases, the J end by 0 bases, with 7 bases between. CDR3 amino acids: CASSQQQDQETQYF. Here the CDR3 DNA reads TGCGCCAGCAGCCAACAACAGGACCAAGAGACCCAGTACTTC.

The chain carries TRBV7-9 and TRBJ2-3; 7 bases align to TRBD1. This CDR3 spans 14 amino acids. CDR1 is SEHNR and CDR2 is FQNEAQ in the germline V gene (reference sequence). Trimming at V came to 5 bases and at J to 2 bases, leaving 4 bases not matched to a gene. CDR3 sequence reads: CASSLQGITDTQYF. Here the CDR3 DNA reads TGTGCCAGCAGCCTACAGGGGATCACAGATACGCAGTATTTT.

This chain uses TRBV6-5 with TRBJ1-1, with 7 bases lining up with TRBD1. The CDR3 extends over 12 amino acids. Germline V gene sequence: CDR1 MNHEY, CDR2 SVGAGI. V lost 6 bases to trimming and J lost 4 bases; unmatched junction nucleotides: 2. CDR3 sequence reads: CASRGDSTEAFF. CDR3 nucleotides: TGTGCCAGCAGGGGGGACAGCACTGAAGCTTTCTTT.

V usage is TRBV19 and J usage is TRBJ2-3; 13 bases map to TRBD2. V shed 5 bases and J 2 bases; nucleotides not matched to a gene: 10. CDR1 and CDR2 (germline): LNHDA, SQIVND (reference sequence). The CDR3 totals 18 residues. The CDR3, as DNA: TGTGCCAGTAGTCCCACCCTAACTAGCGGGGGGGCCACAGATACGCAGTATTTT. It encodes CASSPTLTSGGATDTQYF.

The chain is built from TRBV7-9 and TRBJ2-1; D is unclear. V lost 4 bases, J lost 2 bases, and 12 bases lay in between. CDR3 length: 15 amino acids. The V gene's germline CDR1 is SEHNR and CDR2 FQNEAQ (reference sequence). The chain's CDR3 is CASSSHGDPYNEQFF. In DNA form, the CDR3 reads TGTGCCAGCAGCTCCCATGGAGACCCCTACAATGAGCAGTTCTTC. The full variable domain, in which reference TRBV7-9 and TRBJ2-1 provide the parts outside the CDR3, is DTGVSQNPRHKITKRGQNVTFRCDPISEHNRLYWYRQTLGQGPEFLTYFQNEAQLEKSRLLSDRFSAERPKGSFSTLEIQRTEQGDSAMYLCASSSHGDPYNEQFFGPGTRLTVL.

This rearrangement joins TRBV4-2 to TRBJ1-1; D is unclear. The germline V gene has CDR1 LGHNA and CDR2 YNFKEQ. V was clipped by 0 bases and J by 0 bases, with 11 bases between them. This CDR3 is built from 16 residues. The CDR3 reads CASSQEYGRMNTEAFF. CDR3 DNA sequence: TGTGCCAGCAGCCAAGAATATGGCAGAATGAACACTGAAGCTTTCTTT.

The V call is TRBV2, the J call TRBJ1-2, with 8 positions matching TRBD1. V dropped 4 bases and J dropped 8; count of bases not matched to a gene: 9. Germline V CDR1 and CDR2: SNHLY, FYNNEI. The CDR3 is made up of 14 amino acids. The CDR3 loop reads CASSAWTGREGYTF. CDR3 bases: TGTGCCAGCAGTGCATGGACAGGGAGGGAGGGCTACACCTTC.

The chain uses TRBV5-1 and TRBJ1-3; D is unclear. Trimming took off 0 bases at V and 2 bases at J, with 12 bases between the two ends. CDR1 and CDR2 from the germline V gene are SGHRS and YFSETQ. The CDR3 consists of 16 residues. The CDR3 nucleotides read TGCGCCAGCAGCTTGGCGGGAAGAGTCGCTGGAAACACCATATATTTT. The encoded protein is CASSLAGRVAGNTIYF.

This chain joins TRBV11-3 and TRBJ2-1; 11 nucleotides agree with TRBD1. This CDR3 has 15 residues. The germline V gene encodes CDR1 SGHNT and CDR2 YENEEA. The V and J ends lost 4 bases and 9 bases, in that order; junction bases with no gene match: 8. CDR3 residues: CASSYGQGASGEQFF. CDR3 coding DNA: TGTGCCAGCAGCTACGGACAGGGGGCATCTGGTGAGCAGTTCTTC.

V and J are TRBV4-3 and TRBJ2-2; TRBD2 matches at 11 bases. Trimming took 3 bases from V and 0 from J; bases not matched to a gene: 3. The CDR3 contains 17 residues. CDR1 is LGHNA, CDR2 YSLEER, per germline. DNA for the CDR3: TGCGCCAGCAGCCATCTAGCGGGGGGTACGAACACCGGGGAGCTGTTTTTT. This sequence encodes CASSHLAGGTNTGELFF.